Reported below is one T cell receptor (beta chain). The data were taken from a study of cytomegalovirus exposure and HLA in healthy donors. The PCR made use of 60 Vbeta and 13 Jbeta primers. Profiling relied on immunoSEQ multiplex PCR, and the TCRdb table lists in-frame clones only, not all of them. The sample has 150,000 to 200,000 clones, 70% to 90% seen once; the top ten hold approximately 2%. The V end was cut by 3 bases, the J end by 9 bases, with 17 bases between. Germline-derived CDR1 and CDR2 are KGHSH and LQKENI. This CDR3 spans 14 amino acids. The origin of this receptor is a woman between 18 and 30 years old in good health and CMV-seronegative. Sequenced: PBMCs. This chain links TRBV18 with TRBJ1-1; D is uncertain. CDR3 loop: CASSPPSVVDKAFF. Written as DNA, the CDR3 is TGTGCCAGCTCACCGCCCTCCGTAGTTGATAAAGCTTTCTTT.